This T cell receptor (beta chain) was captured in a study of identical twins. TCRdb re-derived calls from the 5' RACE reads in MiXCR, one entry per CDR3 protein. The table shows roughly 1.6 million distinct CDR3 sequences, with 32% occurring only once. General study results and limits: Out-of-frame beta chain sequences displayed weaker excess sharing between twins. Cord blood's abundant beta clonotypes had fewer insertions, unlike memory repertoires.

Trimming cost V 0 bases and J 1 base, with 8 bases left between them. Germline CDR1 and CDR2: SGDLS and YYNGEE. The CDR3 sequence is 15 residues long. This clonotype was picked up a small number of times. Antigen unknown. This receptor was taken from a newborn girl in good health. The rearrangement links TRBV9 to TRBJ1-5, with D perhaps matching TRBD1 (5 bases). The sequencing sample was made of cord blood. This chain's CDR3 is CASSVGGASNQPQHF. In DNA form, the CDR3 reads TGTGCCAGCAGCGTAGGAGGGGCCAGCAATCAGCCCCAGCATTTT.